This T cell receptor beta chain was sequenced for a study of cytomegalovirus exposure and HLA in healthy donors. Study conclusions and caveats: The investigators catalogued 164 TCR beta chains as cytomegalovirus-associated. When a later analysis was performed, an Asian-associated ancestry cluster reportedly had fewer N-insertions than the roughly 730-donor mean. The majority of TCR sequences were rare, yet some public TCRs appeared in many donors.

The PCR employed 60 Vbeta primers together with 13 Jbeta primers. Generated by immunoSEQ multiplex PCR, the TCRdb table keeps only in-frame clones and is missing some. Of around 140,000 clones in the sample, approximately 71% were seen once. This clone was detected only a few times. Its antigen remains unidentified. This CDR3 is built from 14 residues. Germline loops: CDR1 SGHDT, CDR2 YYEEEE. Unmatched junction bases numbered 5, after V lost 4 bases and J lost 10 bases. The sequencing sample was made of PBMCs. This chain uses TRBV5-6 with TRBJ1-6; the match to TRBD1 covers 10 bases. The origin of this receptor is a woman in her sixties or seventies in good health and CMV-seronegative. The CDR3 nucleotides are TGTGCCAGCAGCCGCCGGGACAGGGGCTCACCCCTCCACTTT. It encodes CASSRRDRGSPLHF.